This paragraph covers one T cell receptor beta chain sequence. Sequenced by immunoSEQ multiplex PCR; TCRdb stores in-frame clones only, minus some. The data hold roughly 170,000 clones, with nearly 80% observed a single time. The CDR3 is made up of 16 amino acids. The junction had 2 bases not matched to a gene; V was cut back by 1 base and J by 0 bases. Germline loops: CDR1 SGHTA, CDR2 FQGNSA. These data belong to a study of blood T cell repertoires in COVID-19. Sequenced sample: peripheral blood. The genes are TRBV7-2 and TRBJ1-4, with TRBD1 matching 7 bases. This TCR derives from a woman in her 70s with acute or convalescent COVID-19. CDR3 residues: CASSLVTGTTNEKLFF. The CDR3, as DNA: TGTGCCAGCAGCTTAGTGACAGGGACAACTAATGAAAAACTGTTTTTT.